A selection of T cell receptor beta chains follows, all from one sample in a study of response to subunit inactivated influenza vaccine. TCRdb re-called the RT-PCR reads through MiXCR, storing one row per CDR3 protein. Seen here are under 200,000 distinct CDR3 sequences, 11% observed once, and the top ten hold around 11%. The sequences come from non-naive T cells sorted from PBMCs, collected roughly 46 days after vaccination. Receptors originate from a man aged 50 to 60 who received an inactivated influenza vaccine. CDR3s include the opening cysteine and the closing phenylalanine or tryptophan. The D gene is left open where the match is weak. Only some rows state a clone size, as once, few, many or a class for expanded clones.

v_call: TRBV18; d_call: NA; clone_size: NA; j_call: TRBJ2-7; cdr3_aa: CASSRAGLYEQYF; cdr3_nt: TGTGCCAGCTCACGGGCAGGGCTATACGAGCAGTACTTC
v_call: TRBV5-6; d_call: NA; clone_size: few; j_call: TRBJ2-1; cdr3_aa: CASSSGLHNEQFF; cdr3_nt: TGTGCCAGCAGCTCTGGGTTACACAATGAGCAGTTCTTC
v_call: TRBV24-1; d_call: TRBD2; clone_size: few; j_call: TRBJ2-5; cdr3_aa: CATSERPGLAGPRETQYF; cdr3_nt: TGTGCCACCAGTGAAAGACCGGGACTAGCGGGCCCCAGAGAGACCCAGTACTTC
v_call: TRBV6-5; d_call: NA; clone_size: NA; j_call: TRBJ2-7; cdr3_aa: CASSYSPAEGNEQYF; cdr3_nt: TGTGCCAGCAGTTACTCTCCAGCGGAGGGCAACGAGCAGTACTTC
v_call: TRBV20-1; d_call: NA; clone_size: few; j_call: TRBJ2-1; cdr3_aa: CSADKRDEQFF; cdr3_nt: TGCAGTGCTGACAAGCGGGATGAGCAGTTCTTC
v_call: TRBV5-5; d_call: NA; clone_size: many; j_call: TRBJ2-2; cdr3_aa: CASSWTVTGGELFF; cdr3_nt: TGTGCCAGCAGCTGGACAGTTACCGGCGGGGAGCTGTTTTTT
v_call: TRBV6-1; d_call: NA; clone_size: once; j_call: TRBJ1-2; cdr3_aa: CASSEEPGYTF; cdr3_nt: TGTGCCAGCAGTGAAGAACCTGGCTACACCTTC
v_call: TRBV9; d_call: TRBD1; clone_size: NA; j_call: TRBJ2-2; cdr3_aa: CASSYRTGRTGELFF; cdr3_nt: TGTGCCAGCAGCTATAGGACAGGGCGCACCGGGGAGCTGTTTTTT
v_call: TRBV3-1; d_call: NA; clone_size: NA; j_call: TRBJ1-2; cdr3_aa: CASSQERRSGYTF; cdr3_nt: TGTGCCAGCAGCCAAGAACGCCGGAGTGGCTACACCTTC
v_call: TRBV20-1; d_call: NA; clone_size: NA; j_call: TRBJ2-5; cdr3_aa: CSARDRLGTAQETQYF; cdr3_nt: TGCAGTGCTAGAGATCGTTTAGGGACTGCACAAGAGACCCAGTACTTC
v_call: TRBV5-1; d_call: NA; clone_size: NA; j_call: TRBJ2-3; cdr3_aa: CASSLALGRDTQYF; cdr3_nt: TGCGCCAGCAGCTTGGCCCTAGGGCGCGATACGCAGTATTTT
v_call: TRBV6-5; d_call: NA; clone_size: few; j_call: TRBJ1-1; cdr3_aa: CASSYSVVATEAFF; cdr3_nt: TGTGCCAGCAGTTACTCGGTAGTCGCCACTGAAGCTTTCTTT
v_call: TRBV2; d_call: NA; clone_size: few; j_call: TRBJ2-2; cdr3_aa: CASSRLAAPPDGELFF; cdr3_nt: TGTGCCAGCAGCCGCCTAGCTGCGCCCCCTGACGGGGAGCTGTTTTTT
v_call: TRBV11-2; d_call: TRBD2; clone_size: few; j_call: TRBJ2-3; cdr3_aa: CASRTGTSGSLTTDTQYF; cdr3_nt: TGTGCCAGCAGAACCGGGACTAGCGGATCATTAACCACAGATACGCAGTATTTT
v_call: TRBV6-2/TRBV6-3; d_call: TRBD1; clone_size: NA; j_call: TRBJ2-6; cdr3_aa: CASSPGQGGAGANVLTF; cdr3_nt: TGTGCCAGCAGCCCCGGACAGGGTGGGGCTGGGGCCAACGTCCTGACTTTC
v_call: TRBV11-2; d_call: NA; clone_size: NA; j_call: TRBJ1-2; cdr3_aa: CASSVRGSNYGYTF; cdr3_nt: TGTGCCAGCAGCGTTAGGGGTTCCAACTATGGCTACACCTTC
v_call: TRBV27; d_call: TRBD1; clone_size: few; j_call: TRBJ2-7; cdr3_aa: CASRAGGQGSEQYF; cdr3_nt: TGTGCCTCAAGGGCGGGGGGACAGGGGAGCGAGCAGTACTTC
v_call: TRBV6-2/TRBV6-3; d_call: TRBD1; clone_size: few; j_call: TRBJ2-1; cdr3_aa: CASSYSRTGALEQFF; cdr3_nt: TGTGCCAGCAGTTACTCAAGGACAGGGGCTCTTGAGCAGTTCTTC
v_call: TRBV28; d_call: TRBD1; clone_size: few; j_call: TRBJ2-1; cdr3_aa: CASSLPGGLTAYNEQFF; cdr3_nt: TGTGCCAGCAGCCTTCCAGGGGGCTTGACCGCCTACAATGAGCAGTTCTTC
v_call: TRBV12-3/TRBV12-4; d_call: NA; clone_size: few; j_call: TRBJ1-4; cdr3_aa: CASSARGEKLFF; cdr3_nt: TGTGCCAGCAGTGCCAGGGGTGAAAAACTGTTTTTT
v_call: TRBV2; d_call: NA; clone_size: NA; j_call: TRBJ2-3; cdr3_aa: CASSGGPGGTDTQYF; cdr3_nt: TGTGCCAGCAGTGGGGGCCCCGGTGGGACAGATACGCAGTATTTT
v_call: TRBV20-1; d_call: NA; clone_size: NA; j_call: TRBJ1-5; cdr3_aa: CSASRGTNQPQHF; cdr3_nt: TGCAGTGCTAGTCGGGGGACAAATCAGCCCCAGCATTTT
v_call: TRBV20-1; d_call: NA; clone_size: NA; j_call: TRBJ2-7; cdr3_aa: CSAREGYSYEQYF; cdr3_nt: TGCAGTGCTAGAGAAGGCTACTCCTACGAGCAGTACTTC
v_call: TRBV6-2/TRBV6-3; d_call: TRBD2; clone_size: few; j_call: TRBJ2-1; cdr3_aa: CASRVAGYNEQFF; cdr3_nt: TGTGCCAGCAGGGTAGCGGGGTACAATGAGCAGTTCTTC
v_call: TRBV11-3; d_call: TRBD1; clone_size: many; j_call: TRBJ2-3; cdr3_aa: CASSPGQGRLGTDTQYF; cdr3_nt: TGTGCCAGCAGCCCCGGACAGGGGCGTTTGGGCACAGATACGCAGTATTTT
v_call: TRBV27; d_call: NA; clone_size: many; j_call: TRBJ1-2; cdr3_aa: CASSQGGGLIQGYTF; cdr3_nt: TGTGCCAGCAGTCAAGGGGGGGGCCTGATCCAGGGCTACACCTTC
v_call: TRBV10-2; d_call: TRBD2; clone_size: NA; j_call: TRBJ2-2; cdr3_aa: CASSDPSGGVVGELFF; cdr3_nt: TGCGCCAGCAGTGATCCTAGCGGGGGTGTCGTCGGGGAGCTGTTTTTT
v_call: TRBV20-1; d_call: TRBD2; clone_size: NA; j_call: TRBJ2-6; cdr3_aa: CSASLAGVGGANVLTF; cdr3_nt: TGCAGTGCTAGTCTAGCGGGAGTTGGCGGGGCCAACGTCCTGACTTTC
v_call: TRBV18; d_call: NA; clone_size: few; j_call: TRBJ2-3; cdr3_aa: CASSPAGLDTQYF; cdr3_nt: TGTGCCAGCTCACCAGCAGGTTTAGATACGCAGTATTTT
v_call: TRBV6-1; d_call: NA; clone_size: NA; j_call: TRBJ2-1; cdr3_aa: CASSTHRGFSNEQFF; cdr3_nt: TGTGCCAGCAGTACCCACCGAGGGTTTAGCAATGAGCAGTTCTTC
v_call: TRBV2; d_call: TRBD2; clone_size: NA; j_call: TRBJ2-3; cdr3_aa: CASSGLAGGRGDTQYF; cdr3_nt: TGTGCCAGCAGTGGACTAGCGGGAGGCCGGGGAGATACGCAGTATTTT
v_call: TRBV29-1; d_call: NA; clone_size: many; j_call: TRBJ2-2; cdr3_aa: CSVQGRTNTGELFF; cdr3_nt: TGCAGCGTTCAGGGGAGAACGAACACCGGGGAGCTGTTTTTT
v_call: TRBV20-1; d_call: NA; clone_size: many; j_call: TRBJ2-5; cdr3_aa: CSARGRGGNKQETQYF; cdr3_nt: TGCAGTGCTAGAGGAAGGGGGGGGAATAAACAAGAGACCCAGTACTTC
v_call: TRBV7-9; d_call: TRBD1; clone_size: many; j_call: TRBJ1-1; cdr3_aa: CASIPPTGVNTEAFF; cdr3_nt: TGTGCCAGCATTCCCCCCACAGGGGTGAACACTGAAGCTTTCTTT
v_call: TRBV20-1; d_call: NA; clone_size: few; j_call: TRBJ2-7; cdr3_aa: CSAIWDLEQYF; cdr3_nt: TGCAGTGCTATTTGGGACCTCGAGCAGTACTTC
v_call: TRBV25-1; d_call: NA; clone_size: NA; j_call: TRBJ1-1; cdr3_aa: CASSASHDTKNTEAFF; cdr3_nt: TGTGCCAGCAGTGCTAGCCACGACACCAAGAACACTGAAGCTTTCTTT
v_call: TRBV12-2; d_call: NA; clone_size: NA; j_call: TRBJ2-5; cdr3_aa: CASRLVTAYGETQYF; cdr3_nt: TGTGCAAGTCGCTTAGTGACGGCGTACGGTGAGACCCAGTACTTC
v_call: TRBV6-1; d_call: NA; clone_size: many; j_call: TRBJ2-1; cdr3_aa: CASSTARWDNEQFF; cdr3_nt: TGTGCCAGCAGTACAGCCAGGTGGGACAATGAGCAGTTCTTC
v_call: TRBV5-1; d_call: NA; clone_size: NA; j_call: TRBJ1-1; cdr3_aa: CASSLGHNLAEAFF; cdr3_nt: TGCGCCAGCAGCTTGGGACACAACTTGGCTGAAGCTTTCTTT
v_call: TRBV2; d_call: NA; clone_size: few; j_call: TRBJ2-7; cdr3_aa: CASREGAYEQYF; cdr3_nt: TGTGCCAGCAGGGAGGGGGCCTACGAGCAGTACTTC
v_call: TRBV19; d_call: NA; clone_size: few; j_call: TRBJ2-1; cdr3_aa: CASSIGGGRGTYNEQFF; cdr3_nt: TGTGCCAGTAGTATAGGGGGGGGGCGGGGGACCTACAATGAGCAGTTCTTC
v_call: TRBV20-1; d_call: NA; clone_size: NA; j_call: TRBJ2-3; cdr3_aa: CSARYGSADTQYF; cdr3_nt: TGCAGTGCTAGATACGGGAGTGCAGATACGCAGTATTTT
v_call: TRBV20-1; d_call: TRBD1; clone_size: NA; j_call: TRBJ1-4; cdr3_aa: CSAKAWDRGEKLFF; cdr3_nt: TGCAGTGCTAAGGCCTGGGACAGGGGCGAAAAACTGTTTTTT
v_call: TRBV5-5; d_call: NA; clone_size: NA; j_call: TRBJ2-1; cdr3_aa: CASSSRRGGMTYNEQFF; cdr3_nt: TGTGCCAGCAGCTCGCGAAGGGGCGGGATGACCTACAATGAGCAGTTCTTC
v_call: TRBV20-1; d_call: TRBD1; clone_size: NA; j_call: TRBJ1-6; cdr3_aa: CSAEGTGGRYNSPLHF; cdr3_nt: TGCAGTGCAGAAGGGACAGGGGGCAGGTATAATTCACCCCTCCACTTT
v_call: TRBV20-1; d_call: TRBD2; clone_size: many; j_call: TRBJ2-1; cdr3_aa: CSARGLAWYNEQFF; cdr3_nt: TGCAGTGCACGAGGACTAGCATGGTACAATGAGCAGTTCTTC
v_call: TRBV4-1; d_call: TRBD2; clone_size: few; j_call: TRBJ2-3; cdr3_aa: CASSLTRGGSTDTQYF; cdr3_nt: TGCGCCAGCAGCTTAACCCGGGGGGGTAGCACAGATACGCAGTATTTT
v_call: TRBV5-1; d_call: NA; clone_size: many; j_call: TRBJ2-5; cdr3_aa: CASSLAQAAQETQYF; cdr3_nt: TGCGCCAGCAGCTTGGCCCAAGCGGCCCAAGAGACCCAGTACTTC
v_call: TRBV7-6; d_call: NA; clone_size: NA; j_call: TRBJ2-4; cdr3_aa: CASSPRVTSKNIQYF; cdr3_nt: TGTGCCAGCAGCCCACGGGTAACTAGCAAAAACATTCAGTACTTC
v_call: TRBV7-2; d_call: NA; clone_size: many; j_call: TRBJ2-7; cdr3_aa: CASSLVRGRSYEQYF; cdr3_nt: TGTGCCAGCAGCTTAGTTCGAGGGCGGTCCTACGAGCAGTACTTC
v_call: TRBV2; d_call: TRBD2; clone_size: many; j_call: TRBJ2-7; cdr3_aa: CASSFSGTNEQYF; cdr3_nt: TGTGCCAGCAGTTTTAGCGGGACCAACGAGCAGTACTTC
v_call: TRBV20-1; d_call: TRBD2; clone_size: NA; j_call: TRBJ2-7; cdr3_aa: CSASYSGGDEQYF; cdr3_nt: TGCAGTGCTAGTTACAGCGGGGGCGACGAGCAGTACTTC
v_call: TRBV6-2/TRBV6-3; d_call: TRBD2; clone_size: NA; j_call: TRBJ2-1; cdr3_aa: CASSDLGGGYNEQFF; cdr3_nt: TGTGCCAGCAGTGACTTGGGCGGGGGTTACAATGAGCAGTTCTTC
v_call: TRBV10-1; d_call: NA; clone_size: NA; j_call: TRBJ1-1; cdr3_aa: CASKFQRSEDTEAFF; cdr3_nt: TGCGCCAGCAAGTTCCAGAGATCGGAGGACACTGAAGCTTTCTTT
v_call: TRBV24-1; d_call: NA; clone_size: NA; j_call: TRBJ2-7; cdr3_aa: CATSDSQNLAEQYF; cdr3_nt: TGTGCCACCAGTGATTCACAGAATCTAGCCGAGCAGTACTTC
v_call: TRBV11-1; d_call: TRBD2; clone_size: NA; j_call: TRBJ2-5; cdr3_aa: CASRRIGSRREYGETQYF; cdr3_nt: TGTGCCAGCCGTCGTATCGGCTCGCGGCGGGAGTACGGGGAGACCCAGTACTTC
v_call: TRBV4-3; d_call: TRBD1; clone_size: many; j_call: TRBJ1-2; cdr3_aa: CASSQGDRGGAYGYTF; cdr3_nt: TGCGCCAGCAGCCAAGGGGACAGGGGTGGGGCCTATGGCTACACCTTC
v_call: TRBV30; d_call: NA; clone_size: few; j_call: TRBJ1-5; cdr3_aa: CAWSPQGLSRQPQHF; cdr3_nt: TGTGCCTGGAGTCCCCAGGGACTGTCACGTCAGCCCCAGCATTTT